The present entry profiles one T cell receptor (beta chain) with its context. Its target is not known. The authors ran a second PCR of roughly 6 to 12 cycles using a sample-barcoded 5' primer and a J-beta primer mix. There were at least 3 million CDR3-containing paired-end reads obtained from each sample. TCRdb re-analysed the 5' RACE reads in MiXCR, keeping a single row per CDR3 protein. This sample yields roughly 790,000 distinct CDR3 sequences, of which more than 40% are seen a single time; under 25% belongs to the top ten. This entry comes from a study of blood T cells in healthy people across ages. Study-wide findings and caveats: Older age went with lower TCR beta diversity per million T cells, in a roughly linear way.

The authors isolated at least 7 million PBMCs per sample. Germline CDR1 LGHDT, CDR2 YNNKEL (reference sequence). Between the trimmed V and J ends, which lost 0 bases and 3 bases, there was a span of 9 bases. The CDR3 length is 14 residues. Sequencing was performed on blood. The genes are TRBV3-1 and TRBJ2-7; D unclear. The sequence was obtained from a woman between 55 and 75 years old in good health. CDR3 region: CASSQENGYYEQYF. For the CDR3, the DNA is TGTGCCAGCAGCCAAGAGAACGGTTACTACGAGCAGTACTTC.